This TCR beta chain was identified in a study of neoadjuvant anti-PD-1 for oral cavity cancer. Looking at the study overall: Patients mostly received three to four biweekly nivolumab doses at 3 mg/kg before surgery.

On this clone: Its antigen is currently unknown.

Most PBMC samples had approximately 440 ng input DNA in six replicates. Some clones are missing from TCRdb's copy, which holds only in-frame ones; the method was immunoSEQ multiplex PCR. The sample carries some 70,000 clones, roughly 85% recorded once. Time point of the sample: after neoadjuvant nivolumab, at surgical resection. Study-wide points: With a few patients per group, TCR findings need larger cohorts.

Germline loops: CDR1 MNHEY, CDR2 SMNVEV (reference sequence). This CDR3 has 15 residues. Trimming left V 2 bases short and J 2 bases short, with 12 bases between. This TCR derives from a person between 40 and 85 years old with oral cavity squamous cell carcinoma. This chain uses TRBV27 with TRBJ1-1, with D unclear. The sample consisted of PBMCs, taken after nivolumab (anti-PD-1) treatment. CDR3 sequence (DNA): TGTGCCAGCAGTTTAATCCCCTCAGGAAACACTGAAGCTTTCTTT. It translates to CASSLIPSGNTEAFF.